This T cell receptor beta chain was profiled in a study of radiotherapy plus CTLA-4 blockade in lung cancer. Study-wide context: Among enrolled patients, under 20% responded and 30% to 40% achieved disease control. Overall study findings and caveats: Expansion of tumor-derived TCR clones was observed in blood after radiotherapy plus ipilimumab. Strongest reported response predictors: early blood clone changes and post-radiation interferon-beta.

Chemo-refractory metastatic non-small-cell lung cancer patients were treated with focal radiation plus CTLA-4 blockade with ipilimumab. As regards this clone: The antigen remains unidentified.

Here immunoSEQ multiplex PCR was the method, and the copy in TCRdb shows in-frame clones only, minus some. The data contain some 71,000 clones, roughly four fifths of them seen just once; the ten biggest clones take up approximately 15%. The origin of this receptor is a human donor with non-small cell lung cancer whose response to radiotherapy plus ipilimumab could not be evaluated. Some clones in this sample may be carry-over from other donors' samples. The input for sequencing was peripheral blood, taken from a patient treated with radiotherapy plus ipilimumab.

In DNA, the CDR3 is TGTGCCAGCAGTGAGGCGGATGACTACGAGCAGTACTTC. This gives the protein CASSEADDYEQYF. The chain employs TRBV6-5 and TRBJ2-7, with D unclear. From germline, CDR1 is MNHEY and CDR2 SVGAGI. This CDR3 has 13 residues. V was shortened by 5 bases and J by 3 bases, with 11 bases between the two germline ends.